Listed below are T cell receptor beta chains from one sample, sequenced in a study of T cell responses to AZD1222 COVID-19 vaccine. The table came from immunoSEQ multiplex PCR; TCRdb's copy has only in-frame clones and leaves some out. The sample yields 150,000 to 200,000 clones, 87% seen once. This specimen consisted of peripheral blood, obtained on day 0 of AZD1222 vaccination. Every receptor here comes from an adult in good health. CDR3s include the opening cysteine and the closing phenylalanine or tryptophan. A D gene is named only where the DNA matches it firmly. Size is omitted from some rows. Given values are once, few, many or a class for expanded clones.

TRBV7-9	once	TRBJ2-1	-	TGTGCCAGCAGCGACGGGAAGAATGAGCAGTTCTTC	CASSDGKNEQFF
TRBV4-1	-	TRBJ2-1	TRBD2	TGCGCCAGCAGCCTACTAGCGGGAGACTACAATGAGCAGTTCTTC	CASSLLAGDYNEQFF
TRBV1	once	TRBJ2-7	-	TGCACCAGCAGCCAATGCGGGAAAATGGGCGAGCAGTACTTC	CTSSQCGKMGEQYF
TRBV15	-	TRBJ1-3	-	TGTGCCACCAGCAGCTACCTTTTCGGCGGAAACACCATATATTTT	CATSSYLFGGNTIYF
TRBV7-7	-	TRBJ2-1	TRBD2	TGTGCCAGCAGCTCGGGACTAGGGGAATACAATGAGCAGTTCTTC	CASSSGLGEYNEQFF
TRBV7-9	-	TRBJ2-1	TRBD2	TGTGCCAGCAGCTTAGAGCGCAAGCGGGGTAACAATGAGCAGTTCTTC	CASSLERKRGNNEQFF
TRBV19	-	TRBJ1-1	-	TGTGCCAGTAGTATAAACGGAGGGGTCACTGAAGCTTTCTTT	CASSINGGVTEAFF
TRBV6-4	few	TRBJ1-6	-	TGTGCCAGCAGTTACAGCCCGGGAAACTCACCCCTCCACTTT	CASSYSPGNSPLHF
TRBV5-5	-	TRBJ1-2	-	TGTGCCAGCAGCTTGTCGGGCGGAGGGGAAGCCAACTATGGCTACACCTTC	CASSLSGGGEANYGYTF
TRBV6-1	-	TRBJ2-5	-	TGTGCCAGCAGTGCAACCACGGAAGGGACCACCGCAGAGACCCAGTACTTC	CASSATTEGTTAETQYF
TRBV12-3/TRBV12-4	-	TRBJ1-4	-	TGTGCCAGCAGTTTGGGGGTCCGGGGGCCCAATTTT	CASSLGVRGPNF
TRBV18	-	TRBJ1-5	-	TGTGCCAGCTCACGGGACGGTGGCAATCAGCCCCAGCATTTT	CASSRDGGNQPQHF
TRBV7-9	-	TRBJ1-1	TRBD1	TGTGCCAGCAGCTCGGGACAGGGGCCTGAAGCTTTCTTT	CASSSGQGPEAFF
TRBV19	-	TRBJ2-7	-	TGTGCCAGTTCTGCGGGCCCCTCCTACGAGCAGTACTTC	CASSAGPSYEQYF
TRBV18	once	TRBJ1-1	-	TGTGCCAGCTCACCACCTGCCACTTCGAACACTGAAGCTTTCTTT	CASSPPATSNTEAFF
TRBV29-1	once	TRBJ1-2	-	TGCAGCGTTGAAGATCTGACAGTCTATGGCTACACCTTC	CSVEDLTVYGYTF
TRBV6-5	-	TRBJ1-2	-	TGTGCCAGCAGTGACTCCCCCTGGGATTCGAGCGGCTACACCTTC	CASSDSPWDSSGYTF
TRBV4-1	few	TRBJ1-5	-	TGCGCCAGCAGCCAAGACGGAGGGCTCGGCAATCAGCCCCAGCATTTT	CASSQDGGLGNQPQHF
TRBV7-8	-	TRBJ1-1	-	TGTGCCAGCAGCTTACAACCGAGTTTTGCGGTGGCTTTCTTT	CASSLQPSFAVAFF
TRBV28	-	TRBJ2-3	TRBD2	TGTGCCAGCAGTACCAGGGGGACTAGCGGGGGGCAGGGTACGCAGTATTTT	CASSTRGTSGGQGTQYF
TRBV6-1	-	TRBJ1-5	TRBD1	TGTGCCAGCAGTGACCCGGGACAGGGTATCGGTTTGGCCCAGCATTTT	CASSDPGQGIGLAQHF
TRBV7-9	-	TRBJ2-7	TRBD2	TGTGCCAGCAGCCTCTCTAGCGGGAGGAGCGACGAGCAGTACTTC	CASSLSSGRSDEQYF
TRBV5-4	-	TRBJ1-1	-	TGTGCCAGCAGCTCTGGGGGGCGCTTAAGTGGCACTGAAGCTTTCTTT	CASSSGGRLSGTEAFF
TRBV29-1	-	TRBJ1-2	-	TGCAGCGTTGGTTTTGGGGATAAGGCCGCCGGCTACACCTTC	CSVGFGDKAAGYTF
TRBV27	-	TRBJ1-2	-	TGTGCCAGCAGAAAAATACAGGATATCTATGGCTACACCTTC	CASRKIQDIYGYTF
TRBV2	-	TRBJ2-7	-	TGTGCCAGCAGTGAAAGGGAGACAATCTCCTACGAGCAGTACTTC	CASSERETISYEQYF
TRBV28	-	TRBJ1-4	-	TGTGCCAGCCGGCGGGACCCCGAACGAGAAAAACTGTTTTTT	CASRRDPEREKLFF
TRBV5-4	once	TRBJ2-1	-	TGTGCCAGCAGCTACGGCCCGGGTAATGAGCAGTTCTTC	CASSYGPGNEQFF